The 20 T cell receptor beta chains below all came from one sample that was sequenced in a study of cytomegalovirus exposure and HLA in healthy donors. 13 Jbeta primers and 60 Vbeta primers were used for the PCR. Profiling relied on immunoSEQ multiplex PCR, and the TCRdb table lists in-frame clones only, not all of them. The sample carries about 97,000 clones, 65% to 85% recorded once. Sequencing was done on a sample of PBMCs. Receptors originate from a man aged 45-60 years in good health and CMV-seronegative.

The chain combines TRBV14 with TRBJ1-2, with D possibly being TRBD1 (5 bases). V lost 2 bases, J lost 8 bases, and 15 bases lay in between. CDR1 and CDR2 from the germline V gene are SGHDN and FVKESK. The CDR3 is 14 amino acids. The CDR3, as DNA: TGTGCCAGCAGCCAATGGACAAGGGAGGGGGGCTACACCTTC. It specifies CASSQWTREGGYTF.

In nucleotides, the CDR3 is TGTGCCAGCAGCTTAGACGGGGGGGGTAGCGAGCAGTTCTTC. It encodes CASSLDGGGSEQFF. The chain recombines TRBV7-8 with TRBJ2-1; 8 nucleotides agree with TRBD2. Trimming at V came to 1 base and at J to 10 bases, leaving 6 bases not matched to a gene. This CDR3 spans 14 amino acids. Germline V CDR1 and CDR2: SGHVS, FQNEAQ.

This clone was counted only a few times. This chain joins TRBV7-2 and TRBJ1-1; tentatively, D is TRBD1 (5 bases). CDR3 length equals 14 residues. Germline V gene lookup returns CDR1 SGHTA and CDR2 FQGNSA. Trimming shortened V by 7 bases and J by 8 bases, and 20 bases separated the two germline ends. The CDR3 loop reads CASTLSTVPTEAFF. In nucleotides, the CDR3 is TGTGCCAGCACCCTTTCGACAGTCCCCACCGAAGCTTTCTTT.

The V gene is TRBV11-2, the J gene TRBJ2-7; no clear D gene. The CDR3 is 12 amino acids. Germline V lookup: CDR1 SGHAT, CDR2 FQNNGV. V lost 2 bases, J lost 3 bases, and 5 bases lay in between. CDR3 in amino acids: CASSLSGYEQYF. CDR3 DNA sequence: TGTGCCAGCAGCTTATCCGGCTACGAGCAGTACTTC. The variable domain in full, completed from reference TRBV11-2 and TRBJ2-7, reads EAGVAQSPRYKIIEKRQSVAFWCNPISGHATLYWYQQILGQGPKLLIQFQNNGVVDDSQLPKDRFSAERLKGVDSTLKIQPAKLEDSAVYLCASSLSGYEQYFGPGTRLTVT.

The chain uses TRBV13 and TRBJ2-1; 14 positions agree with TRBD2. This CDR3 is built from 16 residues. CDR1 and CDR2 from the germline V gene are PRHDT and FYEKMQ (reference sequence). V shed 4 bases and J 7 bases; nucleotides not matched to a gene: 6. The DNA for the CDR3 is TGTGCCAGCAGCTCTGGGACTAGCGGGAGCGGGAATGAGCAGTTCTTC. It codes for CASSSGTSGSGNEQFF.

CDR3: CASSGHPGQGPEQYF. CDR3 in DNA: TGTGCCAGCAGCGGCCATCCTGGACAGGGGCCCGAGCAGTACTTC. The chain is built from TRBV9 and TRBJ2-7; 9 nucleotides agree with TRBD1. With V trimmed by 3 bases and J by 6 bases, 10 bases remained unmatched. CDR1 SGDLS and CDR2 YYNGEE come from the germline V gene. The CDR3 totals 15 residues.

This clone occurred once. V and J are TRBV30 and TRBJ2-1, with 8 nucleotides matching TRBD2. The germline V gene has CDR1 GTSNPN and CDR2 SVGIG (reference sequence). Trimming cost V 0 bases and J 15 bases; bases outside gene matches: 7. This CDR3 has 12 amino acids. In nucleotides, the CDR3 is TGTGCCTGGAGTGTACTAGCGGCGTTCCCGTTCTTC. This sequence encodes CAWSVLAAFPFF.

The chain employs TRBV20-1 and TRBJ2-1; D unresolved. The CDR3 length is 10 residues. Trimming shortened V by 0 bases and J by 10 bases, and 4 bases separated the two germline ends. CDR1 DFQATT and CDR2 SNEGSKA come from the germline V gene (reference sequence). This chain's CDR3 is CSAREQEQFF. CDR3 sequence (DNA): TGCAGTGCTAGAGAGCAGGAGCAGTTCTTC.

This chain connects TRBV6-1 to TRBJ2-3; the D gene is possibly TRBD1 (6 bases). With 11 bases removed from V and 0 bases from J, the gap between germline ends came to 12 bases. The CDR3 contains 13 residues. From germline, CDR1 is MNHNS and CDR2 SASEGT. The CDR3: CASGQPSTDTQYF. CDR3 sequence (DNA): TGTGCCTCCGGACAGCCTAGCACAGATACGCAGTATTTT.

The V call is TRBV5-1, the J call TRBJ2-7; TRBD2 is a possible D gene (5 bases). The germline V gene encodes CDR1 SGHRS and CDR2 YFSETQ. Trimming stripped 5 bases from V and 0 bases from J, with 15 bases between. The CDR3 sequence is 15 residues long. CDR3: CASSPSAERSYEQYF. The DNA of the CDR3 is TGCGCCAGCAGTCCCTCAGCGGAACGCTCCTACGAGCAGTACTTC.

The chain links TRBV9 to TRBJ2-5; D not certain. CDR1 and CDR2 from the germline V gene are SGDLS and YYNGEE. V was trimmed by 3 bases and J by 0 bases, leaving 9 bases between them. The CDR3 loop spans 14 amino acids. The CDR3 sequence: CASSGWADQETQYF. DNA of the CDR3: TGTGCCAGCAGCGGGTGGGCAGACCAAGAGACCCAGTACTTC.

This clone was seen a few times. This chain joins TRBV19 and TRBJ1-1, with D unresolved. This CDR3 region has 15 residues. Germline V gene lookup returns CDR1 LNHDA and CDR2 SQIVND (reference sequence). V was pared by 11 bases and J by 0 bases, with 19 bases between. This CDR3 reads CASSVGGRLNTEAFF. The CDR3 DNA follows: TGTGCCTCTTCCGTGGGAGGGAGACTGAACACTGAAGCTTTCTTT.

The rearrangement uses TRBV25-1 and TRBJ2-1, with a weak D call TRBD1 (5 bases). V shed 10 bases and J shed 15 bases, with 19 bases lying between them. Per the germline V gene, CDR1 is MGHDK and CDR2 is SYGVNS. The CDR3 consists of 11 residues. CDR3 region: CAIPRERGGFF. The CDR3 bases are TGTGCCATCCCTAGGGAAAGGGGTGGGTTCTTC.

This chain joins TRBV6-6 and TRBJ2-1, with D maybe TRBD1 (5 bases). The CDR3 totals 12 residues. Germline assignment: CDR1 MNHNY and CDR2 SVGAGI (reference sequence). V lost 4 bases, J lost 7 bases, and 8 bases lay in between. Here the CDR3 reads CASSSTANEQFF. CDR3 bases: TGTGCCAGCAGTTCGACAGCGAATGAGCAGTTCTTC.

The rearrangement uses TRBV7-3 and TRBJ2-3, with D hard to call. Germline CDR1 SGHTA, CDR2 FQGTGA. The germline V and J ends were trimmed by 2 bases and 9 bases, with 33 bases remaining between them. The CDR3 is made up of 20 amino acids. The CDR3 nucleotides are TGTGCCAGCAGCTTAGCGACTTTTAGGTCGTGGCCCAAAGATCTCGACACGCAGTATTTT. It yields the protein CASSLATFRSWPKDLDTQYF. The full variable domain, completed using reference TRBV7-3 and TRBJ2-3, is GAGVSQTPSNKVTEKGKYVELRCDPISGHTALYWYRQSLGQGPEFLIYFQGTGAADDSGLPNDRFFAVRPEGSVSTLKIQRTERGDSAVYLCASSLATFRSWPKDLDTQYFGPGTRLTVL.

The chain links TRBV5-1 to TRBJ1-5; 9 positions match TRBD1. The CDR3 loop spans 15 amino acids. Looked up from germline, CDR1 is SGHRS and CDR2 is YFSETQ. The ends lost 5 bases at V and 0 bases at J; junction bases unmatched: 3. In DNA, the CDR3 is TGCGCCAGCAGATCGACAGGGGGTAGCAATCAGCCCCAGCATTTT. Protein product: CASRSTGGSNQPQHF.

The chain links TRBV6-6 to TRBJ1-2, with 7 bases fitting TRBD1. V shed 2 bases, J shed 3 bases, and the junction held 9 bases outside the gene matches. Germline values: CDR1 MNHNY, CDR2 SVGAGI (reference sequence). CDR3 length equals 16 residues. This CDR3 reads CASSYAGQPWDYGYTF. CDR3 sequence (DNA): TGTGCCAGCAGTTACGCGGGACAGCCCTGGGACTATGGCTACACCTTC.

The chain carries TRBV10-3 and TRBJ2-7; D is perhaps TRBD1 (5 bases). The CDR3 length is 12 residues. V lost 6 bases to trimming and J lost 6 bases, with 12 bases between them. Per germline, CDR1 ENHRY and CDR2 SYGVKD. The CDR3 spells CAISRVDGEQYF. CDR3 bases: TGTGCCATCAGCAGGGTCGACGGCGAGCAGTACTTC.

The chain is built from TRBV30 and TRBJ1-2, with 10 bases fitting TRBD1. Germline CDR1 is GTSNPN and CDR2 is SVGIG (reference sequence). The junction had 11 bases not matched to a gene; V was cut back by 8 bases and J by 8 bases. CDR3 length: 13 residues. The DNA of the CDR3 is TGTGCCGGGATGGACAGGGGGAATAGGGGCTACACCTTC. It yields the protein CAGMDRGNRGYTF.

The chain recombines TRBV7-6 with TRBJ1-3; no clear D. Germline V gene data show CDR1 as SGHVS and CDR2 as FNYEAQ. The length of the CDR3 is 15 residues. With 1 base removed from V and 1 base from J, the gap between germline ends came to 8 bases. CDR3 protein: CASSLVSRSGNTIYF. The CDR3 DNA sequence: TGTGCCAGCAGCTTAGTCTCCAGATCTGGAAACACCATATATTTT.